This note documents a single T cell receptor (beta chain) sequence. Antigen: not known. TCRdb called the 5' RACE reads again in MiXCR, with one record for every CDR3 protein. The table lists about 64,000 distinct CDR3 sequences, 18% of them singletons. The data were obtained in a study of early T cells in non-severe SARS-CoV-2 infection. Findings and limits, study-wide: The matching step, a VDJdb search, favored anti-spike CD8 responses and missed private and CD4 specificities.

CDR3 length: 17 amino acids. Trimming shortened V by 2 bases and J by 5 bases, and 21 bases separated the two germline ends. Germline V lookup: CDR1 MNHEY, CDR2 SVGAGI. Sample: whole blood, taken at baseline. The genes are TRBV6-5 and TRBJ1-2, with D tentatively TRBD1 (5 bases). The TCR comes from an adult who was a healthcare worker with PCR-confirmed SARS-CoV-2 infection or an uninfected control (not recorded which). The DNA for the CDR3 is TGTGCCAGCAGTTACATCCCCTCAGGGTATGGTGTGTATGGCTACACCTTC. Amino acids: CASSYIPSGYGVYGYTF.